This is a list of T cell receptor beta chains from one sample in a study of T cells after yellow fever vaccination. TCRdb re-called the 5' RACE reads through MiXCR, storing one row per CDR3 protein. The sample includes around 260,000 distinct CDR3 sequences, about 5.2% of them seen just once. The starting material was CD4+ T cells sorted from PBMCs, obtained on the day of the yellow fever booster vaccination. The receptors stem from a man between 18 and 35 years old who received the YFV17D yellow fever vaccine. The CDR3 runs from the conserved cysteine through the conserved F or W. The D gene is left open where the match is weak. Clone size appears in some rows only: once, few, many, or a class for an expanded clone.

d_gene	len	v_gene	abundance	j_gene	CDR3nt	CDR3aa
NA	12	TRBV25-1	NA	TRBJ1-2	TGTGCCAGCACCGCTAACAGGGTCGGCTACACCTTC	CASTANRVGYTF
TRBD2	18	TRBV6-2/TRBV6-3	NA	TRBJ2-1	TGTGCCAGCAGTTACTCCACCTCCGGGGGGACCTCCTACAATGAGCAGTTCTTC	CASSYSTSGGTSYNEQFF
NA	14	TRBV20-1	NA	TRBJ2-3	TGCAGTTTTTTCCCCTCGGATCGGGCGGATACGGAGTATTTT	CSFFPSDRADTEYF
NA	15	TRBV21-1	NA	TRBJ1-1	TGTGCCAGCAGCCAGGACAGGGCGAGGAGCACTGAAGCTTTCTTT	CASSQDRARSTEAFF
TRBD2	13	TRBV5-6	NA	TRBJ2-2	TGTGCCAGCGGGGGGGTCGGCACCGGGGAGCTGTTTTTT	CASGGVGTGELFF
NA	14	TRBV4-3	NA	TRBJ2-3	TGCGCCAGCAGCCAAGAGCAGGGAAGGTATACGCAGTATTTT	CASSQEQGRYTQYF
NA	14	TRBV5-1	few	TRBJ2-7	TGCGCCAGCAGCTATATCGGAACTGGACTTGAGCAGTACTTC	CASSYIGTGLEQYF
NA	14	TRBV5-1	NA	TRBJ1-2	TGCGCCAGCAGGGTTTCCTGGGGAAACTATGGCTACACCTTC	CASRVSWGNYGYTF
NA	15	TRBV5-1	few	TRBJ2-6	TGCGCCAGCAGCTTGGCTTCGACCACGGCCAACGTCCTGACTTTC	CASSLASTTANVLTF
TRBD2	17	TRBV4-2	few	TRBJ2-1	TGTGCCAGCAGCCAAGACCGAGGAGCGGGGGGAATCAATGAGCAGTTCTTC	CASSQDRGAGGINEQFF
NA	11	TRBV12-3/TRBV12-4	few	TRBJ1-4	TGTGCCAGCAGTACTTCTCAGAGACTGTTTTTT	CASSTSQRLFF
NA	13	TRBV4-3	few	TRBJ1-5	TGCGCCAGCAGCCAAGACTCCGGGCAGCCCCAGCATTTT	CASSQDSGQPQHF
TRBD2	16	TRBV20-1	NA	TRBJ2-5	TGCAGTGCTGGGACTAGCGGGGGGGACCAACAAGAGACCCAGTACTTC	CSAGTSGGDQQETQYF
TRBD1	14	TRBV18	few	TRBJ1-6	TGTGCCAGCTCGGGGACAGGGGTGGATTCACCCCTCCACTTT	CASSGTGVDSPLHF
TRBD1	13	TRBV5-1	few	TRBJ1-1	TGCGCCAGCAGTTCCGGGACAGCAATTGAAGCTTTCTTT	CASSSGTAIEAFF
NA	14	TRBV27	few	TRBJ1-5	TGTGCCAGCAGTTTAAAGGCTAGCAATCAGCCCCAGCATTTT	CASSLKASNQPQHF
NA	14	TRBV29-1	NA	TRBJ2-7	TGCAGCGTTGCAGGGGGGGGGGACTTCTACGAGCAGTACTTC	CSVAGGGDFYEQYF
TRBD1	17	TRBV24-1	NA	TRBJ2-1	TGTGCCACCAGTGATCCAAGGACAGGGATATCCGTCGGAGAGCAGTTCTTC	CATSDPRTGISVGEQFF
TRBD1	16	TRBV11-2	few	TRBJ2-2	TGTGCCAGCAGCTTAATTCGGCAGGGGGCCTTTGGGGAGCTGTTTTTT	CASSLIRQGAFGELFF
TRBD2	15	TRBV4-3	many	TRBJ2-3	TGCGCCAGCAGCAGGATTCTGGGAGCGGGGGATACGCAGTATTTT	CASSRILGAGDTQYF
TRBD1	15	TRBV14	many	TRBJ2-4	TGTGCCAGCAGCCAACTTACAGGGGGGTCGGACATTCAGTACTTC	CASSQLTGGSDIQYF
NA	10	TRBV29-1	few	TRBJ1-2	TGCAGCGTGGGGGAGGGTGGCTACACCTTC	CSVGEGGYTF
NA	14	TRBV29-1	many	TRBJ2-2	TGCAGCGTTGGACACAGGGAGAACACCGGGGAGCTGTTTTTT	CSVGHRENTGELFF
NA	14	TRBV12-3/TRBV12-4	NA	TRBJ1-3	TGTGCCAGCAGTCCCCGGGACCCGAGGGACACCATATATTTT	CASSPRDPRDTIYF
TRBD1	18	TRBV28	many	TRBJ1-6	TGTGCCAGCAGGCATCACCTCAACAGGGGAAAGGAGAATTCACCCCTCCACTTT	CASRHHLNRGKENSPLHF
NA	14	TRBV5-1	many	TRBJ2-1	TGCGCCAGCAGCTTGGGGGTGGGGGCCGCTGAGCAGTTCTTC	CASSLGVGAAEQFF
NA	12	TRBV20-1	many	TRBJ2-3	TGCAGTGCTAGTTCGGGCTCCGATACGCAGTATTTT	CSASSGSDTQYF
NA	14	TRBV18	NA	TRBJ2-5	TGTGCCAGCTCACCTCTCAATCAACAAGAGACCCAGTACTTC	CASSPLNQQETQYF
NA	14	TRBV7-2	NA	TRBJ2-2	TGTGCCAGCAGATACAACAGGGTGACCGGGGAGCTGTTTTTT	CASRYNRVTGELFF
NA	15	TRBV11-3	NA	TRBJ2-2	TGTGCCAGCAGCTTAGAGAGCAGGGCCACCGGGGAGCTGTTTTTT	CASSLESRATGELFF
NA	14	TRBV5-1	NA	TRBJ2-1	TGCGCCAGCAGCTTGATAGGGCCTTCCAATGAGCAGTTCTTC	CASSLIGPSNEQFF